Each of the 16 T cell receptor beta chains below was sequenced from the same sample in a study of graft-versus-host responses after intestinal transplantation. Clones were sequenced by immunoSEQ multiplex PCR, and TCRdb holds only the in-frame ones, with some missing. The repertoire holds roughly 70,000 clones, with 84% as singletons. These receptors have no identified antigens. The sample in question was unstimulated CD4+ T cells sorted from spleen or lymph node cells, obtained before transplant. The receptors originated from a human donor who was the organ donor for an intestinal transplant.

A single count supports this clone. The chain uses TRBV10-3 and TRBJ2-3; TRBD1 might be the D (6 bases). The V end lost 0 bases, the J end lost 1 base, and 14 bases lay between the germline ends. The CDR3 loop spans 17 amino acids. Germline V gene data show CDR1 as ENHRY and CDR2 as SYGVKD. CDR3 coding DNA: TGTGCCATCAGTGAGTCGGGAGTAGGGGGTGGCACAGATACGCAGTATTTT. It yields the protein CAISESGVGGGTDTQYF.

This clone was seen a single time. The rearrangement joins TRBV29-1 to TRBJ1-5, with 7 bases matching TRBD1. The CDR3 is 14 residues long. With V trimmed by 6 bases and J by 4 bases, 9 bases remained unmatched. Germline CDR1 SQVTM, CDR2 ANQGSEA. The CDR3 region has the DNA TGCAGCGTCCCCCGGGACAGCGGTAATCAGCCCCAGCATTTT. Its protein is CSVPRDSGNQPQHF.

This sequence joins TRBV19 and TRBJ1-5; tentatively, D is TRBD1 (5 bases). Germline V gives CDR1 LNHDA, CDR2 SQIVND (reference sequence). The germline V and J ends were trimmed by 4 bases and 4 bases, with 8 bases remaining between them. CDR3 size: 13 residues. CDR3 in DNA: TGTGCCAGTAGTAACCAGGGTAATCAGCCCCAGCATTTT. As protein: CASSNQGNQPQHF.

The chain joins TRBV27 to TRBJ1-1, with 7 bases fitting TRBD1. Germline loops: CDR1 MNHEY, CDR2 SMNVEV (reference sequence). This CDR3 spans 13 amino acids. Losses at the gene ends were 7 bases for V and 1 base for J; bases not matched to a gene: 3. CDR3 bases: TGTGCCAGCACGGACAGGCGGAACACTGAAGCTTTCTTT. Its protein is CASTDRRNTEAFF.

The chain couples TRBV29-1 to TRBJ2-1, with D perhaps matching TRBD1 (5 bases). The V end lost 4 bases, the J end lost 7 bases, and 11 bases lay between the germline ends. Germline-derived CDR1 and CDR2 are SQVTM and ANQGSEA. This CDR3 is 12 amino acids long. DNA of the CDR3: TGCAGCGTTGGGTTCCAGGGTAATGAGCAGTTCTTC. Its translation is CSVGFQGNEQFF.

The J gene is TRBJ2-2, the V gene TRBV6-6; maybe TRBD1 (5 bases). The V gene lost 6 bases and the J gene lost 1 base, with 9 bases spanning the gap. The CDR3 length is 14 residues. Germline V lookup: CDR1 MNHNY, CDR2 SVGAGI (reference sequence). Here the CDR3 reads CASSRGQNTGELFF. The CDR3 DNA is TGTGCCAGCAGCAGAGGACAGAACACCGGGGAGCTGTTTTTT.

The rearrangement uses TRBV19 and TRBJ1-4; no reliable D call. V gave up 6 bases and J gave up 5 bases, with 10 bases separating them. The germline V gene encodes CDR1 LNHDA and CDR2 SQIVND (reference sequence). The CDR3 has 13 residues. The CDR3 loop is CASSRELNEKLFF. DNA of the CDR3: TGTGCCAGTAGCCGGGAACTAAATGAAAAACTGTTTTTT.

The gene calls are TRBV6-6 and TRBJ2-1; 9 bases line up with TRBD2. CDR3 length: 15 amino acids. V gave up 4 bases and J gave up 6 bases; unmatched junction bases: 7. Germline V gene lookup returns CDR1 MNHNY and CDR2 SVGAGI (reference sequence). The CDR3 DNA is TGTGCCAGCAGTTTAGGGCTAGCGGGGATCAATGAGCAGTTCTTC. It yields the protein CASSLGLAGINEQFF.

J is TRBJ2-3 and V is TRBV25-1; 9 nucleotides line up with TRBD1. V shed 3 bases and J 5 bases; nucleotides not matched to a gene: 9. The CDR3 has 16 amino acids. CDR1 MGHDK and CDR2 SYGVNS come from the germline V gene. The CDR3 region has the DNA TGTGCCAGCAGTGACCTACAGGGGGCGCTCAGAGATACGCAGTATTTT. Translating gives CASSDLQGALRDTQYF.

The CDR3 loop is CASSLKGDPERGYGYTF. CDR3 nucleotides: TGTGCCAGCAGCTTAAAGGGGGACCCAGAGAGGGGCTATGGCTACACCTTC. The J gene is TRBJ1-2, the V gene TRBV7-9; tentative D call: TRBD1 (6 bases). Between the trimmed V and J ends, which lost 2 bases and 4 bases, there was a span of 20 bases. Per the germline V gene, CDR1 is SEHNR and CDR2 is FQNEAQ (reference sequence). The CDR3 consists of 17 residues. Complete variable domain (other parts from reference TRBV7-9 and TRBJ1-2): DTGVSQNPRHKITKRGQNVTFRCDPISEHNRLYWYRQTLGQGPEFLTYFQNEAQLEKSRLLSDRFSAERPKGSFSTLEIQRTEQGDSAMYLCASSLKGDPERGYGYTFGSGTRLTVV.

The chain uses TRBV18 and TRBJ2-4; 7 nucleotides match TRBD1. The V and J ends lost 0 bases and 5 bases, in that order; junction bases with no gene match: 7. In germline, CDR1 is KGHSH, CDR2 LQKENI. This CDR3 region has 16 residues. This CDR3 reads CASSPPSGGLQNIQYF. In nucleotides, the CDR3 is TGTGCCAGCTCACCACCTTCAGGGGGTCTCCAAAACATTCAGTACTTC.

V is TRBV6-1 and J is TRBJ1-3; D unresolved. This CDR3 is built from 13 residues. Germline CDR1 and CDR2: MNHNS and SASEGT. The ends were cut back, 8 bases at V and 2 bases at J, with 10 bases in the middle. The CDR3 here is CASPSPTGNTIYF. CDR3 coding DNA: TGTGCCAGCCCCTCCCCTACTGGAAACACCATATATTTT.

This clone appeared a few times. The chain links TRBV28 to TRBJ1-2; 9 bases fit TRBD1. The CDR3 covers 15 residues. The junction had 9 bases not matched to a gene; V was cut back by 6 bases and J by 4 bases. Germline assignment: CDR1 MDHEN and CDR2 SYDVKM. DNA of the CDR3: TGTGCCAGCAGGGAAGGGACAGGGTTCGGCTATGGCTACACCTTC. It encodes CASREGTGFGYGYTF.

This clone was seen more than once but under ten times. This same CDR3 is encoded by further DNA sequences in the sample. This chain joins TRBV29-1 and TRBJ2-5, with 9 bases lining up with TRBD1. The germline CDR1 and CDR2 sequences are SQVTM and ANQGSEA. The CDR3 is 13 amino acids. Losses at the gene ends were 1 base for V and 4 bases for J; bases not matched to a gene: 1. CDR3 bases: TGCAGCGTTGAAGGACAGGGGGGAGAGACCCAGTACTTC. Translated: CSVEGQGGETQYF.

The chain couples TRBV7-8 to TRBJ2-3, with 10 bases that match TRBD2. Germline loops: CDR1 SGHVS, CDR2 FQNEAQ. V shed 7 bases and J 1 base; nucleotides not matched to a gene: 14. This CDR3 is 18 amino acids long. The CDR3 loop is CASTPGLAPSGGTDTQYF. CDR3 DNA: TGTGCCAGCACGCCGGGACTAGCGCCGTCGGGGGGCACAGATACGCAGTATTTT.

This clone was counted once. The chain has TRBV18 and TRBJ1-1, with a possible D match to TRBD1 (6 bases). The V end lost 4 bases, the J end lost 2 bases, and 17 bases lay between the germline ends. Germline assignment: CDR1 KGHSH and CDR2 LQKENI. There are 16 residues in the CDR3. The CDR3 loop is CASSRTTGSGNTEAFF. The CDR3 coding sequence is TGTGCCAGCTCACGCACTACAGGGTCTGGAAACACTGAAGCTTTCTTT.